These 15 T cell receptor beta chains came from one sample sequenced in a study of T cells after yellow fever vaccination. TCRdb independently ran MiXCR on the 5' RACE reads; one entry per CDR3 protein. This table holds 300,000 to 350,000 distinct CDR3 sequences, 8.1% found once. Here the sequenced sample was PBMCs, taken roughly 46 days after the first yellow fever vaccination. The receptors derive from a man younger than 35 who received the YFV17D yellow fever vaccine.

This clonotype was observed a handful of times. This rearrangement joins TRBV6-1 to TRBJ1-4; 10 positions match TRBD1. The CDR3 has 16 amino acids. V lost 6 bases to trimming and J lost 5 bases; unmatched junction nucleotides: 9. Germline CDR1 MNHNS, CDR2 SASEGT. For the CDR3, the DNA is TGTGCCAGCAGGATGTTAGACAGGGGGCGAAATGAAAAACTGTTTTTT. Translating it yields CASRMLDRGRNEKLFF.

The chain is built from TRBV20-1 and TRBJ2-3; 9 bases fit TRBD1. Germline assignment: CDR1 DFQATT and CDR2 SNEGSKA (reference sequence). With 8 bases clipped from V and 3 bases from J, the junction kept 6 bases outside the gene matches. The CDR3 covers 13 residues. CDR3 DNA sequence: TGCAGTAAGAGGGGGACAGGGACAGATACGCAGTATTTT. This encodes CSKRGTGTDTQYF.

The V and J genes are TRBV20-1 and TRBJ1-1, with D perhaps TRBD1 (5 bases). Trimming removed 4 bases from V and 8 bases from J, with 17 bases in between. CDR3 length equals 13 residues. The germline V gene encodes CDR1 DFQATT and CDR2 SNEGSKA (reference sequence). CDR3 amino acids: CSAIDSPSPEAFF. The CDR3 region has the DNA TGCAGTGCTATAGACAGCCCCTCTCCCGAAGCTTTCTTT.

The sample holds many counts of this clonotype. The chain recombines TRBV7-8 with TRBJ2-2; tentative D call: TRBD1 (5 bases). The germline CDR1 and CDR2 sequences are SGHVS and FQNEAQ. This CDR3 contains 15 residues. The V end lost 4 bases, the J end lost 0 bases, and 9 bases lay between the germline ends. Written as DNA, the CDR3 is TGTGCCAGCAGCTCCAGGGCGTCGAACACCGGGGAGCTGTTTTTT. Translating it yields CASSSRASNTGELFF.

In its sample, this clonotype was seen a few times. The chain's CDR3 is CASSHGAGYEQYV. CDR3 coding DNA: TGTGCCAGCAGTCATGGGGCGGGCTACGAGCAGTACGTC. This sequence joins TRBV5-6 and TRBJ2-7; the D gene could be TRBD1 or TRBD2 (5 bases each). The germline CDR1 and CDR2 sequences are SGHDT and YYEEEE. The CDR3 is 13 residues long. The V end was cut by 5 bases, the J end by 3 bases, with 12 bases between.

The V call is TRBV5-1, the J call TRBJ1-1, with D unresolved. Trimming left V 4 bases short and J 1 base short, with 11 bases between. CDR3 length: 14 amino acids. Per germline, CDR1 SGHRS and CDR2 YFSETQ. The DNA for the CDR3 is TGCGCCAGCAGCCAGAAAGGCGCGAACACTGAAGCTTTCTTT. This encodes CASSQKGANTEAFF.

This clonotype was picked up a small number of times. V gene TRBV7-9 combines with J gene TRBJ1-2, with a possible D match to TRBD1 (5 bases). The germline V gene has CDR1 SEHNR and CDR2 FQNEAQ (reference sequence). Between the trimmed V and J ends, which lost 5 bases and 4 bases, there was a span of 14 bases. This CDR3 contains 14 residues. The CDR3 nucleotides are TGTGCCAGCAGCCCTCCGACGGGGCCCTATGGCTACACCTTC. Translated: CASSPPTGPYGYTF.

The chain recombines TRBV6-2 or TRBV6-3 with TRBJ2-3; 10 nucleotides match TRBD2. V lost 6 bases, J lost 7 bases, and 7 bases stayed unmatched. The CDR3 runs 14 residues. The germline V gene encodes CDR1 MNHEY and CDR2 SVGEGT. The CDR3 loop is CASSLAGAQYTQYF. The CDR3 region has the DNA TGTGCCAGCAGCCTAGCGGGGGCTCAATATACGCAGTATTTT.

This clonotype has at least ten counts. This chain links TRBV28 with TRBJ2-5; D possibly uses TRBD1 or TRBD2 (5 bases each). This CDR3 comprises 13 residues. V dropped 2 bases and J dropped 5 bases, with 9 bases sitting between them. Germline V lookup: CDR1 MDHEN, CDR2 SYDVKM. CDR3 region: CASSLGWGETQYF. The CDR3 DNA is TGTGCCAGCAGTTTAGGCTGGGGGGAGACCCAGTACTTC.

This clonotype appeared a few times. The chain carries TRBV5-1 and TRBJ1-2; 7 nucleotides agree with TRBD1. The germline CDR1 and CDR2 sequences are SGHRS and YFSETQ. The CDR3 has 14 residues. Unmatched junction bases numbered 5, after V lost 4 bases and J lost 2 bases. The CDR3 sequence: CASSIGDRNYGYTF. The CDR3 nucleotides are TGCGCCAGCAGCATAGGGGACAGAAACTATGGCTACACCTTC.

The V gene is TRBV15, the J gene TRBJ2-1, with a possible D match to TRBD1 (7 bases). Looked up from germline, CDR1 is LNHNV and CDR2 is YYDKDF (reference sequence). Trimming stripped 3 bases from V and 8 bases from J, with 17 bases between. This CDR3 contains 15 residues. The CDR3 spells CATSSTYRGGDEQFF. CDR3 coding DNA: TGTGCCACCAGCAGTACTTACAGGGGAGGAGATGAGCAGTTCTTC.

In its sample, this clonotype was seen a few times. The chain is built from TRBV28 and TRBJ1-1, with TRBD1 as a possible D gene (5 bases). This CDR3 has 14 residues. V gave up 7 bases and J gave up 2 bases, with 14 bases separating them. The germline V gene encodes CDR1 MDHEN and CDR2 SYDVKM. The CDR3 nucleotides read TGTGCCAGCACCAAGATAGGACACAACACTGAAGCTTTCTTT. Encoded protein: CASTKIGHNTEAFF.

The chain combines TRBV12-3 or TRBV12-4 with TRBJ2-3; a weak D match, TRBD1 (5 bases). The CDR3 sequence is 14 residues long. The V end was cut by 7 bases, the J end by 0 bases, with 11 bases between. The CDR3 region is CASTAGASTDTQYF. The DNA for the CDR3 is TGTGCCAGCACCGCTGGGGCTAGCACAGATACGCAGTATTTT.

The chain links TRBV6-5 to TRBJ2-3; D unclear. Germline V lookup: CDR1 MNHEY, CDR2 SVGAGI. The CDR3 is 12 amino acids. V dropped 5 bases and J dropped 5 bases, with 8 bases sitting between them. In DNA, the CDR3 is TGTGCCAGCAGTACCAGACTAGATACGCAGTATTTT. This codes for CASSTRLDTQYF.

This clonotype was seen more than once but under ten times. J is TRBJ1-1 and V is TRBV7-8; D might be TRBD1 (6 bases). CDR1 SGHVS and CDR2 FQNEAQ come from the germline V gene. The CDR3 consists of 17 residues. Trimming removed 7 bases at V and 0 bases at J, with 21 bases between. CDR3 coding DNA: TGTGCCAGCATCCCCAGACGTACAGGGACCATGAACACTGAAGCTTTCTTT. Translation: CASIPRRTGTMNTEAFF.